The sequence of this T cell receptor (beta chain) was determined in a study of spatial heterogeneity in lung cancer. The study's findings and limits: The number of expanded tumor alpha and beta chains correlated with mutation number.

Time point meaning: sample taken at primary tumor resection. 72 TRACERx patients with early, untreated non-small cell lung cancer donated samples. Without sorting, whole RNA was sequenced from tumor, nontumor lung or frozen PBMC. The CDR3 length is 17 residues. Trimming at V came to 5 bases and at J to 6 bases, leaving 9 bases not matched to a gene. All TCR cDNA molecules were individually tagged with a unique molecular identifier. TCRdb re-derived calls from the 5' RACE reads in MiXCR, one entry per CDR3 protein. Seen here are fewer than 800 distinct CDR3 sequences, 7.5% to 10% observed once, and the top ten hold approximately 37%. About this clonotype: Its matching antigen is unknown.

This receptor was identified in a male donor with early-stage non-small cell lung cancer. V usage is TRBV12-3 or TRBV12-4 and J usage is TRBJ2-1; 14 bases match TRBD2. Source: lung tumor tissue, taken at surgery. Here the CDR3 reads CASSAGTSGRGGNEQFF. In DNA form, the CDR3 reads TGTGCCAGCAGTGCGGGGACTAGCGGGAGAGGGGGCAATGAGCAGTTCTTC.